This entry lists 15 T cell receptor beta chains sequenced from one sample in a study of CD8 T cells in ankylosing spondylitis. MiXCR, applied by TCRdb to the 5' RACE reads, yields one record per CDR3 protein. This repertoire shows 150,000 to 200,000 distinct CDR3 sequences, around 9.6% found once; its top ten account for about 16%. Input material: blood, either unsorted or a sorted T cell fraction (not recorded which). These receptors were taken from a female donor with ankylosing spondylitis or in good health (not recorded which).

This clonotype was counted ten times or more. The chain uses TRBV7-9 and TRBJ2-4; 7 nucleotides match TRBD2. This CDR3 has 11 residues. Trimming took 4 bases from V and 9 from J; bases not matched to a gene: 0. Looked up from germline, CDR1 is SEHNR and CDR2 is FQNEAQ (reference sequence). CDR3 nucleotide sequence: TGTGCCAGCAGCTCTAGCGGCATTCAGTACTTC. Residues: CASSSSGIQYF.

This clonotype was recorded many times. The chain carries TRBV7-9 and TRBJ2-7, with D maybe TRBD1 (6 bases). In germline, CDR1 is SEHNR, CDR2 FQNEAQ (reference sequence). The CDR3 is 11 amino acids. The ends were cut back, 6 bases at V and 6 bases at J, with 9 bases in the middle. The CDR3 DNA sequence: TGTGCCAGCAGTCCAGGGGCCGAGCAGTACTTC. Its protein is CASSPGAEQYF.

This clonotype was found many times. This rearrangement joins TRBV12-3 or TRBV12-4 to TRBJ1-1; D might be TRBD1 (6 bases). The CDR3 extends over 14 amino acids. The V end was cut by 5 bases, the J end by 2 bases, with 12 bases between. As DNA, the CDR3 is TGTGCCAGCAGTATGGCAGGGGTAAACACTGAAGCTTTCTTT. This sequence encodes CASSMAGVNTEAFF.

A note on this clonotype: A much larger clone sits a single nucleotide away, making a read error possible. The chain carries TRBV29-1 and TRBJ2-1; 9 bases align to TRBD2. CDR3 length: 14 amino acids. Germline values: CDR1 SQVTM, CDR2 ANQGSEA. With V trimmed by 7 bases and J by 9 bases, 13 bases remained unmatched. In DNA form, the CDR3 reads TGCAGCGCCGCTAGCGGGATTAGGAGGGGTGAGCAGTTCTTC. Protein sequence: CSAASGIRRGEQFF.

This clonotype has a handful of counts. The chain has TRBV20-1 and TRBJ2-1; perhaps D is TRBD1 or TRBD2 (5 bases each). Germline-derived CDR1 and CDR2 are DFQATT and SNEGSKA (reference sequence). The V gene lost 4 bases and the J gene lost 0 bases, with 10 bases spanning the gap. The CDR3 contains 14 residues. This chain's CDR3 is CSATWGSSYNEQFF. The CDR3, as DNA: TGCAGTGCTACCTGGGGGAGCTCCTACAATGAGCAGTTCTTC.

This clonotype has a count of ten or more. The chain joins TRBV10-3 to TRBJ2-6, with 8 bases that match TRBD2. J lost 4 bases, V lost 4 bases, and 21 bases had no gene match. This CDR3 has 21 residues. CDR1 ENHRY and CDR2 SYGVKD come from the germline V gene. The CDR3: CAISAFKRREVPYKGANVLTF. CDR3 nucleotide sequence: TGTGCCATCAGTGCCTTCAAGAGGCGGGAGGTCCCTTACAAGGGGGCCAACGTCCTGACTTTC.

There are a few counts of this clonotype. The V gene is TRBV9, the J gene TRBJ2-1; a weak D match, TRBD1 (6 bases). Trimming took 0 bases from V and 1 from J, leaving 17 bases between them. This CDR3 has 18 amino acids. Germline assignment: CDR1 SGDLS and CDR2 YYNGEE. CDR3 DNA sequence: TGTGCCAGCAGCGTAGCCCAGAACAGGGTAGGTTCCTACAATGAGCAGTTCTTC. Encoded protein: CASSVAQNRVGSYNEQFF.

This clonotype came up a few times. CDR3 residues: CASSQAGEEKLFF. DNA of the CDR3: TGTGCCAGCAGCCAAGCAGGGGAAGAAAAACTGTTTTTT. This chain uses TRBV3-1 with TRBJ1-4; D perhaps matches TRBD1 (6 bases). The CDR3 contains 13 residues. Germline-derived CDR1 and CDR2 are LGHDT and YNNKEL (reference sequence). V lost 1 base to trimming and J lost 8 bases, with 8 bases between them.

This clonotype was observed many times. The rearrangement joins TRBV7-9 to TRBJ2-1, with D perhaps TRBD2 (6 bases). V lost 4 bases to trimming and J lost 4 bases, with 14 bases between them. This CDR3 is 15 amino acids long. CDR1 is SEHNR and CDR2 is FQNEAQ in the germline V gene (reference sequence). Here the CDR3 DNA reads TGTGCCAGCAGCTCCTCGTACGGGAGTTACAATGAGCAGTTCTTC. Its protein is CASSSSYGSYNEQFF.

There are a few counts of this clonotype. V gene TRBV28 combines with J gene TRBJ2-1, with a weak D call TRBD2 (6 bases). Trimming removed 4 bases at V and 4 bases at J, with 14 bases between. This CDR3 spans 15 amino acids. CDR1 is MDHEN, CDR2 SYDVKM, per germline. CDR3 sequence: CASSSVAEGYNEQFF. The CDR3 DNA reads as TGTGCCAGCAGTTCGGTAGCGGAAGGATACAATGAGCAGTTCTTC. Full variable domain (rest looked up from reference TRBV28 and TRBJ2-1): DVKVTQSSRYLVKRTGEKVFLECVQDMDHENMFWYRQDPGLGLRLIYFSYDVKMKEKGDIPEGYSVSREKKERFSLILESASTNQTSMYLCASSSVAEGYNEQFFGPGTRLTVL.

This clonotype was seen only a few times. The CDR3 DNA follows: TGTGCCAGCAGTTTATGGACAGCTTTGAACACCGGGGAGCTGTTTTTT. Protein product: CASSLWTALNTGELFF. J is TRBJ2-2 and V is TRBV27, with D perhaps matching TRBD1 (6 bases). The CDR3 has 16 amino acids. Germline V lookup: CDR1 MNHEY, CDR2 SMNVEV (reference sequence). The V end was cut by 1 base, the J end by 1 base, with 10 bases between.

This clonotype came up a few times. The chain employs TRBV7-6 and TRBJ2-3; the D gene is possibly TRBD1 (7 bases). Germline CDR1 reads SGHVS; CDR2 reads FNYEAQ. This CDR3 has 18 residues. Trimming cost V 0 bases and J 4 bases, with 20 bases left between them. For the CDR3, the DNA is TGTGCCAGCAGCTTAGCGGGTTCAGGCAGGGGGAGGCCAGATACGCAGTATTTT. It yields the protein CASSLAGSGRGRPDTQYF.

V usage is TRBV7-2 and J usage is TRBJ2-1, with D unclear. The germline V gene has CDR1 SGHTA and CDR2 FQGNSA. Trimming stripped 0 bases from V and 5 bases from J, with 8 bases between. The length of the CDR3 is 14 residues. CDR3 sequence: CASSLASTDNEQFF. Written as DNA, the CDR3 is TGTGCCAGCAGCTTAGCGAGCACAGACAATGAGCAGTTCTTC.

This chain joins TRBV9 and TRBJ2-3; TRBD2 agrees at 8 bases. Per the germline V gene, CDR1 is SGDLS and CDR2 is YYNGEE. CDR3 length: 18 amino acids. J was trimmed by 2 bases and V by 0 bases; bases with no gene match: 11. This CDR3 is CASSVALAANGDTDTQYF. The CDR3 DNA reads as TGTGCCAGCAGCGTAGCACTAGCGGCAAATGGAGACACAGATACGCAGTATTTT.

This clonotype was detected a few times. V and J are TRBV6-2 or TRBV6-3 and TRBJ2-2; D remains unclear. Per the germline V gene, CDR1 is MNHEY and CDR2 is SVGEGT. CDR3 size: 16 residues. V was shortened by 11 bases and J by 2 bases, with 21 bases between the two germline ends. CDR3 residues: CAASVYRNLNTGELFF. CDR3 DNA sequence: TGTGCCGCATCCGTATACCGAAACTTAAACACCGGGGAGCTGTTTTTT.